The T cell receptor (beta chain) under discussion was sequenced for a study of T cell responses to AZD1222 COVID-19 vaccine. Repertoires were generated with immunoSEQ multiplex PCR, while TCRdb's copy carries only in-frame clones and drops some. The sample holds about 200,000 clones, approximately 95% seen once. The CDR3 runs 14 residues. Germline CDR1 and CDR2: LNHDA and SQIVND (reference sequence). Trimming took 5 bases from V and 8 from J, leaving 16 bases between them. Study-wide points: Baseline serostatus was positive in only a handful of AZD1222 recipients. Dominant CD4 TCR responses targeted spike regions 160-218 and 743-854. Nearly half of spike-specific TCRs reportedly go after variant regions that carry no mutations. Repertoire sampling occurred only after the peak T cell response.

As for this clone: Its antigen is undetermined.

The rearrangement joins TRBV19 to TRBJ2-1, with D perhaps matching TRBD1 or TRBD2 (5 bases each). The receptor was derived from an adult who received the AZD1222 COVID-19 vaccine. The sample in question was peripheral blood, obtained 28 days after the second AZD1222 dose. CDR3 sequence: CASSRDPRSDEQFF. In DNA, the CDR3 is TGTGCCAGTAGTCGGGACCCCCGGTCTGATGAGCAGTTCTTC.